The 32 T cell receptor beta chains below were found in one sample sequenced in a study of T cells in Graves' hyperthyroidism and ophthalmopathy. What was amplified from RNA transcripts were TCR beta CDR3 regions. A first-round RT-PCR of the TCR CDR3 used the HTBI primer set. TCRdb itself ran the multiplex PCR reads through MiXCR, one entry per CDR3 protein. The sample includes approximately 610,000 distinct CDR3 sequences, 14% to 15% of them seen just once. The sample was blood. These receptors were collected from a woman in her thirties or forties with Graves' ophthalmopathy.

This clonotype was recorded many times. Here the CDR3 reads CASTLNGRAIYAKNIQYF. As DNA, the CDR3 is TGTGCCAGCACCCTTAACGGGAGGGCTATCTACGCCAAAAACATTCAGTACTTC. The chain links TRBV13 to TRBJ2-4, with 8 bases aligning to TRBD2. Unmatched junction bases numbered 15, after V lost 7 bases and J lost 1 base. CDR1 is PRHDT, CDR2 FYEKMQ, per germline (reference sequence). The CDR3 totals 18 residues. The whole variable domain, remainder taken from reference TRBV13 and TRBJ2-4, is AAGVIQSPRHLIKEKRETATLKCYPIPRHDTVYWYQQGPGQDPQFLISFYEKMQSDKGSIPDRFSAQQFSDYHSELNMSSLELGDSALYFCASTLNGRAIYAKNIQYFGAGTRLSVL.

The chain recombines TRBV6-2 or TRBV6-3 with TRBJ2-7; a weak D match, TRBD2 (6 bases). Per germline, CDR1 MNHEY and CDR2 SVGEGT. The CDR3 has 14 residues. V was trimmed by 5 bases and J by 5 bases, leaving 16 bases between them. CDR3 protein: CASSTGLPPHEQYF. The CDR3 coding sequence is TGTGCCAGCAGTACGGGACTGCCGCCCCACGAGCAGTACTTC.

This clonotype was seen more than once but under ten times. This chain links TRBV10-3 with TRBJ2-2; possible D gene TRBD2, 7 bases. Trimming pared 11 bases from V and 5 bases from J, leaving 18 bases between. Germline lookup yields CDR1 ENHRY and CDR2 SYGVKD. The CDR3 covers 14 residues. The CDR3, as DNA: TGTGCCGCCTCGGCGGGGGCTCGTACCGGGGAGCTGTTTTTT. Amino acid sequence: CAASAGARTGELFF.

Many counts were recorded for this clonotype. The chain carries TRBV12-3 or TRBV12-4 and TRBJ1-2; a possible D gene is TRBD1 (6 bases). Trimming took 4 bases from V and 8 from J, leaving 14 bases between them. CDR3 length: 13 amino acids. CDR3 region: CASSSSTGEGYTF. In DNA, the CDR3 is TGTGCCAGCAGTTCGTCGACAGGTGAAGGCTACACCTTC.

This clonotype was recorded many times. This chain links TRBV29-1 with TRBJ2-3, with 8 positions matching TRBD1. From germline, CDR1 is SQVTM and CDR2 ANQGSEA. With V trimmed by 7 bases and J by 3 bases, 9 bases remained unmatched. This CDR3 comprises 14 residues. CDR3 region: CSANRGSGTDTQYF. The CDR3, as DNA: TGCAGCGCCAACAGGGGGAGTGGAACAGATACGCAGTATTTT.

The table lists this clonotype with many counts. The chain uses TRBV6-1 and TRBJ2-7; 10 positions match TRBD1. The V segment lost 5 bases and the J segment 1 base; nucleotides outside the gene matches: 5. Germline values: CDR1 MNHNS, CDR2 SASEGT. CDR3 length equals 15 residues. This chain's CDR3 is CASSPGQGSSYEQYF. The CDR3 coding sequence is TGTGCCAGCAGTCCGGGACAGGGGTCGTCCTACGAGCAGTACTTC.

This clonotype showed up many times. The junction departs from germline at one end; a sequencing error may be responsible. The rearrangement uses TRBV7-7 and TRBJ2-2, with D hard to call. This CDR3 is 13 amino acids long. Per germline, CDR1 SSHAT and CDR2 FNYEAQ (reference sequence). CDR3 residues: CASSSGYTGELFF. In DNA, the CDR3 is TGTGCTAGCAGCTCGGGTTACACCGGGGAGCTGTTTTTT.

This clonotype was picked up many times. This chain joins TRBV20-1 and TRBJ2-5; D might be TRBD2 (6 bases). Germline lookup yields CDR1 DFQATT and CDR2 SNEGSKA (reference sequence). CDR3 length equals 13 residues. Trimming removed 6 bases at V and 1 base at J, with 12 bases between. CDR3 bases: TGCAGTGCACCTTCTAGCGCCCAAGAGACCCAGTACTTC. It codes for CSAPSSAQETQYF.

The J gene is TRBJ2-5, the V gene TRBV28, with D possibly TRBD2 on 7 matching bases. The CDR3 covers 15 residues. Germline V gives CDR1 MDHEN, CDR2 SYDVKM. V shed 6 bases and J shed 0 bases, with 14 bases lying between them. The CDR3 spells CASSPGGGNQETQYF. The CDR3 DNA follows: TGTGCCAGCAGCCCGGGGGGCGGGAACCAAGAGACCCAGTACTTC.

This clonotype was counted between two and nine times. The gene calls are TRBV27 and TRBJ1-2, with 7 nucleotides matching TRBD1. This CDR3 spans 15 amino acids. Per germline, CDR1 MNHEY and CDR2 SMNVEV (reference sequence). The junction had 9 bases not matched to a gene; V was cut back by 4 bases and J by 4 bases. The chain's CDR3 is CASSWMKGALYGYTF. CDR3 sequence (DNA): TGTGCCAGCAGTTGGATGAAGGGGGCTCTCTATGGCTACACCTTC.

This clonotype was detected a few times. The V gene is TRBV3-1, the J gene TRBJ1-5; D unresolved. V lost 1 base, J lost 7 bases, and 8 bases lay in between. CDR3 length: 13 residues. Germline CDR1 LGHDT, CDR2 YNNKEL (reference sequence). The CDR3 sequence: CASSQVRGQPQHF. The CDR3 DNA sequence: TGTGCCAGCAGCCAAGTGCGGGGACAGCCCCAGCATTTT.

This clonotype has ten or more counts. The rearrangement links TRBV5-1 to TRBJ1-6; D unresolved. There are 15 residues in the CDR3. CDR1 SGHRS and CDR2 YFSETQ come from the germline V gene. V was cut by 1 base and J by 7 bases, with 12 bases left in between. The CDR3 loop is CASSLRSTGNSPLHF. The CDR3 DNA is TGCGCCAGCAGCTTGCGTTCGACCGGCAATTCACCCCTCCACTTT.

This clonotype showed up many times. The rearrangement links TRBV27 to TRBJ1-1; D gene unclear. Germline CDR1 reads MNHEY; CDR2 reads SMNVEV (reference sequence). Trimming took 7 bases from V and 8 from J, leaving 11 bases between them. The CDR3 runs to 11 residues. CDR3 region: CASMGAPEAFF. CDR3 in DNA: TGTGCCAGCATGGGCGCCCCCGAAGCTTTCTTT.

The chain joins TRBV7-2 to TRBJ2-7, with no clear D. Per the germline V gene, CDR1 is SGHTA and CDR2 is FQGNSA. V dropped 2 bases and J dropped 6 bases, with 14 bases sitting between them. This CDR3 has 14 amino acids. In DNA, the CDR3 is TGTGCCAGCAGCTTAAGTACAGTTCTCGGCGAGCAGTACTTC. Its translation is CASSLSTVLGEQYF.

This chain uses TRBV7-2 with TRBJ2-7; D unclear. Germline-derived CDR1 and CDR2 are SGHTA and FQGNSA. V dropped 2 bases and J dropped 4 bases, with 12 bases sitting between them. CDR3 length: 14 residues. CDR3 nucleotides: TGTGCCAGCAGCTTAACTTCTCTAGTGTACGAGCAGTACTTC. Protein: CASSLTSLVYEQYF.

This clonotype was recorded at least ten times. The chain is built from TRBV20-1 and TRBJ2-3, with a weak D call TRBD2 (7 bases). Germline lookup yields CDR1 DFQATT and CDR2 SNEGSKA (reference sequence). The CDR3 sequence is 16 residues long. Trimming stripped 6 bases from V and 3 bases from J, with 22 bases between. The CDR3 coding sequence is TGCAGTGCCGGGGGCGGGTACGGGAGGCGGACAGATACGCAGTATTTT. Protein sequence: CSAGGGYGRRTDTQYF.

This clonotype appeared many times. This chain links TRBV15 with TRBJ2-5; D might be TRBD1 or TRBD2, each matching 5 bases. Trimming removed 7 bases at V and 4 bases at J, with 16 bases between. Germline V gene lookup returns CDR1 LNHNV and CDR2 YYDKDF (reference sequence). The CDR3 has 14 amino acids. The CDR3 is CATTPGRSSETQYF. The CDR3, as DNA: TGTGCCACCACGCCGGGACGATCGTCAGAGACCCAGTACTTC.

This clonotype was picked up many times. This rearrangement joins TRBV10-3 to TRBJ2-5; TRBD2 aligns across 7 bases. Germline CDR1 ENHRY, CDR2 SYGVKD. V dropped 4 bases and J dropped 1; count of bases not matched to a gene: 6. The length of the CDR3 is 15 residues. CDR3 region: CAISGRRGTQETQYF. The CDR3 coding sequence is TGTGCCATCAGTGGTAGGCGGGGGACCCAAGAGACCCAGTACTTC.

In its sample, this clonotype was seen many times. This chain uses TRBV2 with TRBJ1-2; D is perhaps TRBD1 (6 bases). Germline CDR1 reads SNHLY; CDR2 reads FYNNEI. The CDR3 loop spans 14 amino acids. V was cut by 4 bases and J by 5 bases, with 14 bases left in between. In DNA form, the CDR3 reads TGTGCCAGCAGTGGCTCGCAGGACAGTTATGGCTACACCTTC. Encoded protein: CASSGSQDSYGYTF.

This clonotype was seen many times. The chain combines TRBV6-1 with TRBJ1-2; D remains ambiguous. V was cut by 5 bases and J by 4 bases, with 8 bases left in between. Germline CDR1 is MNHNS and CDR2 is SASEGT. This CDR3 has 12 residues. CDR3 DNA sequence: TGTGCCAGCAGTCCGGACCTCTATGGCTACACCTTC. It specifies CASSPDLYGYTF.

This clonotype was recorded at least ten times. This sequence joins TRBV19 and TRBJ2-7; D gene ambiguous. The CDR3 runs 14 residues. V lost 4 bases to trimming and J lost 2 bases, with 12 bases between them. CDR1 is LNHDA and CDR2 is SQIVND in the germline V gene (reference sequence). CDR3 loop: CASSTIESTYEQYF. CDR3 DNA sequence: TGTGCCAGTAGTACCATTGAATCCACCTACGAGCAGTACTTC.

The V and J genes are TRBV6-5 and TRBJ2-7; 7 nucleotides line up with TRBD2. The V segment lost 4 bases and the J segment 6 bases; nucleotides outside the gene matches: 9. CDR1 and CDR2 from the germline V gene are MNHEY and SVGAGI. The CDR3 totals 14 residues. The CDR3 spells CASSSLRLALEQYF. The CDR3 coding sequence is TGTGCCAGCAGTTCCCTGAGACTAGCCCTCGAGCAGTACTTC.

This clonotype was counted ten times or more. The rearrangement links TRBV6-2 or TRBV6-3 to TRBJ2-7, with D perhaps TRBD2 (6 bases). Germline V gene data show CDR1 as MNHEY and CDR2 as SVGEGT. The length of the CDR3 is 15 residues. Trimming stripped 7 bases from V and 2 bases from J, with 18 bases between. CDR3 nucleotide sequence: TGTGCCAGCACCCCCCCCTGGGACTCCACCTACGAGCAGTACTTC. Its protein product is CASTPPWDSTYEQYF.

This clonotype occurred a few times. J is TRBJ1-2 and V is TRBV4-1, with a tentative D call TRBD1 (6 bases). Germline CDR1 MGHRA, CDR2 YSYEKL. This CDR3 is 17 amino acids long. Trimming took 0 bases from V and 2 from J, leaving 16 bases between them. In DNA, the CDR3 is TGCGCCAGCAGCCAAGACCCCCGGGACAAATTCAACTATGGCTACACCTTC. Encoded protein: CASSQDPRDKFNYGYTF.

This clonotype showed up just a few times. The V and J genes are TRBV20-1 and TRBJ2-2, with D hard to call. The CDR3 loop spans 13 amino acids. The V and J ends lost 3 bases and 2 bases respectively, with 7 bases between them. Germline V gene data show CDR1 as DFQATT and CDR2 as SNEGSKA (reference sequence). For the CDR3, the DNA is TGCAGTGCTAGTGTTTCTAACACCGGGGAGCTGTTTTTT. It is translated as CSASVSNTGELFF.

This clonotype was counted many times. The chain's CDR3 is CASSLWGPRMETQYF. CDR3 DNA sequence: TGTGCCAGCAGTCTCTGGGGCCCCCGGATGGAGACCCAGTACTTC. The V and J genes are TRBV28 and TRBJ2-5; a weak D match, TRBD1 (5 bases). Germline assignment: CDR1 MDHEN and CDR2 SYDVKM. CDR3 size: 15 residues. With 5 bases removed from V and 5 bases from J, the gap between germline ends came to 18 bases.

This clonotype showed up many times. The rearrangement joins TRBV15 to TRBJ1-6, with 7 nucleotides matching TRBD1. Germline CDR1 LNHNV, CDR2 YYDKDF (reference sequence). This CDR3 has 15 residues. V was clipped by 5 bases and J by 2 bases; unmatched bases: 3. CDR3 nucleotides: TGTGCCACCAGCGCCGGGACAGCCTATAATTCACCCCTCCACTTT. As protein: CATSAGTAYNSPLHF.

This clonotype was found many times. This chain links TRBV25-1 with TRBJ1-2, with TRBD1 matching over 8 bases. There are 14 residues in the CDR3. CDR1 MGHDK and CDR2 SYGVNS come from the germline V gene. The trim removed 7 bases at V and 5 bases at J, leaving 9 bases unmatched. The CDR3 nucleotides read TGTGCCAGCACCAGAGCGGGACAGGAATATGGCTACACCTTC. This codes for CASTRAGQEYGYTF.

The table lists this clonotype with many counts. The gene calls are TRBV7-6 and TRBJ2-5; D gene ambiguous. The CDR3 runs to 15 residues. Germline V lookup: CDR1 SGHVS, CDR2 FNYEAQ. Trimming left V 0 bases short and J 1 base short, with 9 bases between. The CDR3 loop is CASSLANLLQETQYF. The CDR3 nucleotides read TGTGCCAGCAGCTTAGCGAACTTACTCCAAGAGACCCAGTACTTC.

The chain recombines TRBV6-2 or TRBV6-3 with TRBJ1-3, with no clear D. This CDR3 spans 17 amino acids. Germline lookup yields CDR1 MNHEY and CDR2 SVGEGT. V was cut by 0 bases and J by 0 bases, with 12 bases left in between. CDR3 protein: CASSYSLWADSGNTIYF. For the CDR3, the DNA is TGTGCCAGCAGTTACTCACTCTGGGCGGACTCTGGAAACACCATATATTTT.

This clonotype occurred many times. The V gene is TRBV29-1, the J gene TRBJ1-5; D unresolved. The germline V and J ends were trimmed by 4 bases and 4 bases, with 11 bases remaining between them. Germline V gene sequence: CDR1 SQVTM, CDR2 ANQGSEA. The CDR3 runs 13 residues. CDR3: CSVAGSQNQPQHF. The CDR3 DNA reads TGCAGCGTTGCTGGCAGCCAAAATCAGCCCCAGCATTTT.

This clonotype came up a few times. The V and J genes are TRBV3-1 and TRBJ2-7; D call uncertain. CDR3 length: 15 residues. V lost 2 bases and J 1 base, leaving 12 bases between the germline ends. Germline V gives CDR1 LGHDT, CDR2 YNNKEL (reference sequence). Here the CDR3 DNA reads TGTGCCAGCAGCCAATGGAGTCTTGGATCCTACGAGCAGTACTTC. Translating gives CASSQWSLGSYEQYF.